This TCR beta chain comes out of a study of cytomegalovirus exposure and HLA in healthy donors. The primer mix had 60 Vbeta and 13 Jbeta primers. Authors' methods: Around 9.9 million shared chains were among the 80 million or so unique TCR beta chains that a later analysis counted. Profiling relied on immunoSEQ multiplex PCR, and the TCRdb table lists in-frame clones only, not all of them. V, J and clone size are taken as reported in that table, and D and trimming were inferred from the DNA itself. Among around 130,000 clones listed, 80% were seen once. Whole-study findings and limits: Reports indicate that TCR beta sequences accurately predicted the HLA-A and HLA-B alleles of most subjects. An analysis done earlier found most TCR beta V segments productive about 87% or about 30% of the time.

The J segment lost 5 bases and the V segment lost 3 bases, leaving 8 bases of the junction unmatched. Germline V gives CDR1 MNHEY, CDR2 SMNVEV (reference sequence). The CDR3 has 16 residues. Regarding this clone: Its antigen is currently unknown.

The source of this sequence is a woman aged 35 to 49 in good health and CMV-seronegative. The genes are TRBV27 and TRBJ2-2; the match to TRBD1 covers 8 bases. The sample was PBMCs. The DNA for the CDR3 is TGTGCCAGCAGTTTCTTCAGGGGGCTGGGGACCGGGGAGCTGTTTTTT. Encoded protein: CASSFFRGLGTGELFF.